The rows below give T cell receptor beta chains drawn from one sample of a study of neoadjuvant nivolumab and ipilimumab in lung cancer. The protocol was immunoSEQ multiplex PCR, while the TCRdb copy is restricted to in-frame clones and leaves out a portion. The table has over 25,000 clones, approximately 84% seen once. Sequenced here: peripheral blood, sampled before neoadjuvant nivolumab, alone or with ipilimumab. All receptors derive from an adult with non-small cell lung cancer. Both conserved end residues are part of each CDR3.

V gene	J gene	CDR3 protein
TRBV11-3	TRBJ1-6	CASRHGGTGSENSPLHF
TRBV7-6	TRBJ1-1	CASSSTVAGNTEAFF
TRBV7-8	TRBJ1-6	CASSPLATVRNSPLHF
TRBV29-1	TRBJ2-7	CSVERGGSYEQYF
TRBV7-9	TRBJ2-4	CASSLVPTGNIQYF
TRBV11-2	TRBJ1-1	CASSWTGGTHTEAFF
TRBV7-2	TRBJ2-7	CASSPRRSSYEQYF
TRBV5-4	TRBJ2-1	CASSLGSGGAKNEQFF
TRBV6-1	TRBJ1-1	CASSEALRGQGANTEAFF
TRBV9	TRBJ2-1	CASSVGASGGAPRQFF
TRBV11-2	TRBJ1-2	CASSLNVKWNYGYTF
TRBV6-5	TRBJ1-6	CASKGSTGLNSPLHF
TRBV10-2	TRBJ2-7	CASSSGGSNYEQYF
TRBV4-3	TRBJ1-4	CASSQGAGREKLFF
TRBV5-1	TRBJ1-1	CASSWTSLNTEAFF
TRBV12-5	TRBJ1-1	CASGLGQGDTEAFF
TRBV5-1	TRBJ2-1	CASSLAGAYVEQFF
TRBV6-5	TRBJ1-5	CASSYSPGFNQPQHF
TRBV7-8	TRBJ1-6	CASSFTDWKSPLHF
TRBV21-1	TRBJ1-2	CASSSRDGKVFYGYTF